These 5 T cell receptor beta chains share one sample of origin, sequenced in a study of human T cells and chemical hapten exposure. Each CDR3 protein gets one entry after TCRdb re-called the RACE reads with MiXCR. The sample includes some 94,000 distinct CDR3 sequences, around 12% of them seen just once. The time point here: patch test 1, 2 weeks after DPC sensitization. The treatment denotes: therapeutic diphenylcyclopropenone sensitization with weekly scalp DPC. Sequencing used whole blood, obtained in connection with sensitization to the hapten diphenylcyclopropenone (DPC). The receptors were sampled from a woman in her thirties or forties with alopecia areata. Some clones in this sample may be carry-over from other donors' samples.

This clonotype was detected ten times or more. The CDR3 loop is CASSPGLSSYEQYF. DNA for the CDR3: TGTGCCAGCTCACCCGGACTGAGCTCCTACGAGCAGTACTTC. The chain recombines TRBV18 with TRBJ2-7, with D possibly being TRBD2 (5 bases). The V end was cut by 3 bases, the J end by 0 bases, with 9 bases between. CDR3 length equals 14 residues. The germline V gene has CDR1 KGHSH and CDR2 LQKENI.

CDR3 coding DNA: TGTGCCAGCTCACCACCGACCGGGACAGGGGGCAGAAACACCATATATTTT. Its protein product is CASSPPTGTGGRNTIYF. The chain links TRBV18 to TRBJ1-3, with 12 bases matching TRBD1. Germline-derived CDR1 and CDR2 are KGHSH and LQKENI. This CDR3 comprises 17 residues. The ends lost 0 bases at V and 5 bases at J; junction bases unmatched: 5.

This clonotype was seen a handful of times. The rearrangement links TRBV9 to TRBJ1-4; 8 bases agree with TRBD1. V shed 4 bases and J 6 bases; nucleotides not matched to a gene: 8. The germline gives CDR1 SGDLS, CDR2 YYNGEE. The CDR3 is made up of 15 amino acids. The CDR3 reads CASSRSTGVDEKLFF. The CDR3 DNA sequence: TGTGCCAGCAGCCGCTCGACAGGGGTAGATGAAAAACTGTTTTTT. Complete variable domain (other parts from reference TRBV9 and TRBJ1-4): DSGVTQTPKHLITATGQRVTLRCSPRSGDLSVYWYQQSLDQGLQFLIQYYNGEERAKGNILERFSAQQFPDLHSELNLSSLELGDSALYFCASSRSTGVDEKLFFGSGTQLSVL.

J is TRBJ2-1 and V is TRBV3-1; TRBD1 agrees at 8 bases. Germline V CDR1 and CDR2: LGHDT, YNNKEL (reference sequence). CDR3 size: 15 residues. V was pared by 4 bases and J by 6 bases, with 8 bases of the junction left unmatched. The CDR3 loop is CASSLTGGGFNEQFF. CDR3 DNA sequence: TGTGCCAGCAGCCTCACAGGGGGAGGCTTCAATGAGCAGTTCTTC.

This clonotype was seen ten or more times. The genes are TRBV4-1 and TRBJ2-1; D uncertain. V was pared by 4 bases and J by 9 bases, with 13 bases between. CDR3 length: 13 residues. Germline V lookup: CDR1 MGHRA, CDR2 YSYEKL. CDR3 in DNA: TGCGCCAGCAGCCCCCCAAACCGGCCTGAGCAGTTCTTC. Encoded protein: CASSPPNRPEQFF.